This passage covers 27 T cell receptor beta chains from one sample sequenced in a study of patients and donors after allogeneic stem cell transplantation. TCRdb re-called the RT-PCR reads with MiXCR, one entry per CDR3 protein. Here the sample spans about 200,000 distinct CDR3 sequences, around two fifths being singletons. The sequencing input was blood, either unsorted or a sorted T cell fraction (not recorded which). These receptors originate from a human donor who was either an allogeneic HSCT recipient or a stem cell or donor lymphocyte infusion donor (not recorded which). It is not recorded whose cells these are; they may come from a transplant donor.

This clonotype was counted between two and nine times. CDR3 protein: CALTGQGNDGYTF. In nucleotides, the CDR3 is TGTGCCCTAACGGGACAGGGGAACGATGGCTACACCTTC. The gene calls are TRBV12-3 or TRBV12-4 and TRBJ1-2, with 10 bases aligning to TRBD1. Trimming cost V 11 bases and J 6 bases; bases outside gene matches: 9. The CDR3 is 13 residues long.

The chain employs TRBV5-1 and TRBJ2-5; 7 bases are shared with TRBD1. Germline V gene lookup returns CDR1 SGHRS and CDR2 YFSETQ. The CDR3 runs 14 residues. The trim removed 3 bases at V and 2 bases at J, leaving 4 bases unmatched. The CDR3 reads CASSSGQKQETQYF. In nucleotides, the CDR3 is TGCGCCAGCAGCTCGGGACAGAAACAAGAGACCCAGTACTTC.

The chain couples TRBV12-3 or TRBV12-4 to TRBJ2-5; unclear D gene. This CDR3 region has 12 residues. Trimming pared 7 bases from V and 6 bases from J, leaving 12 bases between. In DNA, the CDR3 is TGTGCCAGCACCCTTGGCCGGCAGACCCAGTACTTC. Its translation is CASTLGRQTQYF.

This chain connects TRBV4-3 to TRBJ2-1; 9 bases fit TRBD2. The CDR3 sequence is 18 residues long. Germline V lookup: CDR1 LGHNA, CDR2 YSLEER. V was pared by 0 bases and J by 9 bases, with 15 bases of the junction left unmatched. As DNA, the CDR3 is TGCGCCAGCAGCCAAGAACTAGTGCTAGCGGGAAACGGAGTTGAGCAGTTCTTC. Encoded protein: CASSQELVLAGNGVEQFF.

This chain uses TRBV4-2 with TRBJ1-4, with D perhaps TRBD1 (6 bases). V was trimmed by 0 bases and J by 2 bases, leaving 16 bases between them. Germline V gene lookup returns CDR1 LGHNA and CDR2 YNFKEQ. The CDR3 is 18 amino acids. The CDR3 DNA reads TGTGCCAGCAGCCAAGATCCCAGGGGACTTGGGACTAATGAAAAACTGTTTTTT. It specifies CASSQDPRGLGTNEKLFF.

A few counts support this clonotype. The chain joins TRBV20-1 to TRBJ1-3; D perhaps matches TRBD1 (5 bases). CDR1 is DFQATT, CDR2 SNEGSKA, per germline (reference sequence). Deletions cut 4 bases from V and 0 bases from J, with 16 bases between. There are 16 residues in the CDR3. The CDR3 DNA follows: TGCAGTGCTACACCTCCCGCAGGGTTCTCTGGAAACACCATATATTTT. As protein: CSATPPAGFSGNTIYF.

The chain's CDR3 is CASSLAPAEQFF. The DNA for the CDR3 is TGTGCCAGCAGCTTAGCGCCGGCCGAGCAGTTCTTC. V usage is TRBV7-9 and J usage is TRBJ2-1; no clear D gene. The CDR3 runs to 12 residues. V was shortened by 0 bases and J by 10 bases, with 7 bases between the two germline ends. CDR1 and CDR2 from the germline V gene are SEHNR and FQNEAQ (reference sequence).

CDR3 nucleotides: TGCAGTGCTAGACCCCGGGGTAGCGGGAGGCTCGAGACCGGGGAGCTGTTTTTT. It is translated as CSARPRGSGRLETGELFF. V usage is TRBV20-1 and J usage is TRBJ2-2; 10 nucleotides agree with TRBD2. The germline CDR1 and CDR2 sequences are DFQATT and SNEGSKA (reference sequence). The CDR3 has 18 amino acids. Trimming at V came to 2 bases and at J to 5 bases, leaving 14 bases not matched to a gene.

V and J are TRBV7-8 and TRBJ2-3; D uncertain. The length of the CDR3 is 13 residues. V shed 1 base and J shed 2 bases, with 4 bases lying between them. Germline lookup yields CDR1 SGHVS and CDR2 FQNEAQ. The DNA of the CDR3 is TGTGCCAGCAGCTTAGTTAACACAGATACGCAGTATTTT. Residues: CASSLVNTDTQYF.

Of note for this clonotype: This CDR3 is missing its conserved last phenylalanine or tryptophan, likely due to a read error. The V and J genes are TRBV29-1 and TRBJ1-5; D not certain. This CDR3 comprises 12 residues. V was clipped by 7 bases and J by 5 bases, with 12 bases between them. Germline CDR1 is SQVTM and CDR2 is ANQGSEA. CDR3 DNA sequence: TGCAGCGCCGGCCACGCCGATCAGCCCCAGCATTTG. Translation: CSAGHADQPQHL.

There are a few counts of this clonotype. This chain connects TRBV24-1 to TRBJ2-1, with D hard to call. This CDR3 region has 17 residues. Deletions cut 2 bases from V and 3 bases from J, with 16 bases between. Germline V gene lookup returns CDR1 KGHDR and CDR2 SFDVKD. For the CDR3, the DNA is TGTGCCACCAGTGATTCCCGACCAGGCCTACTCTACAATGAGCAGTTCTTC. As protein: CATSDSRPGLLYNEQFF.

J is TRBJ2-7 and V is TRBV12-3 or TRBV12-4, with 8 bases aligning to TRBD2. Trimming cost V 4 bases and J 1 base; bases outside gene matches: 3. This CDR3 is 14 amino acids long. Here the CDR3 reads CASSSGTSSYEQYF. For the CDR3, the DNA is TGTGCCAGCAGTTCGGGGACTAGTTCCTACGAGCAGTACTTC.

This chain uses TRBV6-5 with TRBJ1-1; tentative D call: TRBD1 (5 bases). From germline, CDR1 is MNHEY and CDR2 SVGAGI. The CDR3 covers 14 residues. Trimming pared 2 bases from V and 6 bases from J, leaving 13 bases between. The CDR3 coding sequence is TGTGCCAGCAGTTACGGGGACGGGAGCGCTGAAGCTTTCTTT. Amino acids: CASSYGDGSAEAFF.

The rearrangement uses TRBV4-1 and TRBJ1-3; weak D call: TRBD1 (5 bases). V lost 0 bases, J lost 4 bases, and 13 bases lay in between. Germline V lookup: CDR1 MGHRA, CDR2 YSYEKL. This CDR3 contains 16 residues. The chain's CDR3 is CASSQEGGPAGNTIYF. CDR3 DNA sequence: TGCGCCAGCAGCCAAGAGGGGGGACCGGCCGGAAACACCATATATTTT.

This chain links TRBV29-1 with TRBJ1-2, with no clear D. Germline V gives CDR1 SQVTM, CDR2 ANQGSEA. With 3 bases removed from V and 6 bases from J, the gap between germline ends came to 2 bases. This CDR3 contains 9 residues. DNA of the CDR3: TGCAGCGTTGAGGATGGCTACACCTTC. Its translation is CSVEDGYTF.

The table lists this clonotype with a few counts. The rearrangement joins TRBV6-1 to TRBJ1-5; TRBD1 aligns across 8 bases. CDR3 length: 11 residues. V gave up 5 bases and J gave up 12 bases; unmatched junction bases: 3. Germline V gives CDR1 MNHNS, CDR2 SASEGT. CDR3 sequence reads: CASSQDRVQHF. The CDR3, as DNA: TGTGCCAGCAGTCAGGACAGGGTCCAGCATTTT.

The chain joins TRBV6-5 to TRBJ1-1; D gene ambiguous. V lost 7 bases and J 5 bases, leaving 14 bases between the germline ends. The germline V gene has CDR1 MNHEY and CDR2 SVGAGI. This CDR3 region has 13 residues. In DNA form, the CDR3 reads TGTGCCAGCATCTCGGAGAGAGGGACTGAAGCTTTCTTT. It translates to CASISERGTEAFF.

The V and J genes are TRBV15 and TRBJ1-1, with unresolved D. In germline, CDR1 is LNHNV, CDR2 YYDKDF (reference sequence). V lost 4 bases and J 1 base, leaving 7 bases between the germline ends. CDR3 length: 13 residues. In DNA, the CDR3 is TGTGCCACCAGCACCCTCAAGAACACTGAAGCTTTCTTT. Translation: CATSTLKNTEAFF.

This clonotype has just a few counts. The genes are TRBV7-2 and TRBJ1-3; 7 bases match TRBD1. The V segment lost 4 bases and the J segment 3 bases; nucleotides outside the gene matches: 3. The length of the CDR3 is 14 residues. Germline-derived CDR1 and CDR2 are SGHTA and FQGNSA. CDR3 in DNA: TGTGCCAGCAGCTCCGACAGGGTTGGAAACACCATATATTTT. Translation: CASSSDRVGNTIYF.

This chain connects TRBV4-2 to TRBJ2-7; no clear D. Deletions cut 0 bases from V and 7 bases from J, with 10 bases between. Germline CDR1 LGHNA, CDR2 YNFKEQ. The CDR3 contains 13 residues. The CDR3: CASSQDVVREQYF. As DNA, the CDR3 is TGTGCCAGCAGCCAAGATGTAGTTCGGGAGCAGTACTTC.

This clonotype appeared a few times. V is TRBV5-6 and J is TRBJ2-1; D gene ambiguous. Trimming took 0 bases from V and 6 from J, leaving 10 bases between them. The CDR3 extends over 14 amino acids. The germline CDR1 and CDR2 sequences are SGHDT and YYEEEE. CDR3 loop: CASSLVLVSNEQFF. The CDR3 DNA is TGTGCCAGCAGCTTGGTCCTAGTCTCCAATGAGCAGTTCTTC.

The chain carries TRBV5-1 and TRBJ2-7; possible D gene TRBD2, 5 bases. CDR1 SGHRS and CDR2 YFSETQ come from the germline V gene. The CDR3 has 13 residues. V dropped 4 bases and J dropped 0 bases, with 8 bases sitting between them. CDR3 sequence reads: CASSEGSSYEQYF. In nucleotides, the CDR3 is TGCGCCAGCAGCGAGGGAAGCTCCTACGAGCAGTACTTC.

The chain links TRBV11-1 to TRBJ1-3; D gene uncertain. Germline V CDR1 and CDR2: SGHAT, FQDESV (reference sequence). The ends were cut back, 3 bases at V and 0 bases at J, with 9 bases in the middle. The CDR3 consists of 15 residues. The CDR3: CASSFERSSGNTIYF. CDR3 in DNA: TGTGCCAGCAGCTTTGAACGGAGCTCTGGAAACACCATATATTTT.

The rearrangement joins TRBV7-9 to TRBJ1-1; no firm D call. The CDR3 runs to 15 residues. The V end was cut by 3 bases, the J end by 0 bases, with 11 bases between. Germline V gene sequence: CDR1 SEHNR, CDR2 FQNEAQ (reference sequence). The CDR3 nucleotides are TGTGCCAGCAGCTTTCAGTCGGGGATGAACACTGAAGCTTTCTTT. Encoded protein: CASSFQSGMNTEAFF.

V gene TRBV29-1 combines with J gene TRBJ2-2, with a weak D call TRBD1 (6 bases). The ends were cut back, 7 bases at V and 6 bases at J, with 9 bases in the middle. Germline loops: CDR1 SQVTM, CDR2 ANQGSEA. The CDR3 contains 11 residues. This CDR3 is CSANRAGELFF. The DNA of the CDR3 is TGCAGCGCCAACAGGGCCGGGGAGCTGTTTTTT.

This clonotype was recorded only once. The J gene is TRBJ1-1, the V gene TRBV7-9; 10 bases match TRBD1. The CDR3 spans 15 residues. Germline assignment: CDR1 SEHNR and CDR2 FQNEAQ (reference sequence). With V trimmed by 5 bases and J by 6 bases, 9 bases remained unmatched. CDR3 residues: CASSPVGQGVAEAFF. For the CDR3, the DNA is TGTGCCAGCAGCCCAGTCGGACAGGGGGTCGCTGAAGCTTTCTTT.

The chain uses TRBV6-2 or TRBV6-3 and TRBJ1-2, with 9 bases identical to TRBD1. With 6 bases clipped from V and 6 bases from J, the junction kept 23 bases outside the gene matches. The CDR3 totals 19 residues. Germline V gene data show CDR1 as MNHEY and CDR2 as SVGEGT. The CDR3 DNA follows: TGTGCCAGCAGCATACCATTCTGGGACAGGGTCGACGGGTGGAATGGCTACACCTTC. As protein: CASSIPFWDRVDGWNGYTF.